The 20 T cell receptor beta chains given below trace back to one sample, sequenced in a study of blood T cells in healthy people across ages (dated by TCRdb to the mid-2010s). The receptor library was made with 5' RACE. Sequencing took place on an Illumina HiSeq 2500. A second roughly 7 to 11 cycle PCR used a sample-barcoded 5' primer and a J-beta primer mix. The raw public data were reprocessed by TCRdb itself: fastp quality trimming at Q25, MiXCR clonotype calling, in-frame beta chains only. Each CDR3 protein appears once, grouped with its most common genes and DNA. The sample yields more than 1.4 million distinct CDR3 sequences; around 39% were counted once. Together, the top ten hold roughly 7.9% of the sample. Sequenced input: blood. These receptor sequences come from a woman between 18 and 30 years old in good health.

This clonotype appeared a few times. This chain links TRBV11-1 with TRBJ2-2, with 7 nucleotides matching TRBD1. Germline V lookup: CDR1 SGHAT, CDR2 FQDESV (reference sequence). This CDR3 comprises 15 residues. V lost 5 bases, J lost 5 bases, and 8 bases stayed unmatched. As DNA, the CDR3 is TGTGCCAGCAGCGAGACAGGGCACAAAACCGGGGAGCTGTTTTTT. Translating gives CASSETGHKTGELFF.

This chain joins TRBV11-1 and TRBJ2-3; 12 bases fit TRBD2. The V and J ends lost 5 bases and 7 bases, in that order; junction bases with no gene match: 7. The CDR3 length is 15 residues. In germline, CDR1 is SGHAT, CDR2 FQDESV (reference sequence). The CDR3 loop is CASSPTSGGPYTQYF. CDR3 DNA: TGTGCCAGCAGCCCAACTAGCGGGGGGCCATATACGCAGTATTTT.

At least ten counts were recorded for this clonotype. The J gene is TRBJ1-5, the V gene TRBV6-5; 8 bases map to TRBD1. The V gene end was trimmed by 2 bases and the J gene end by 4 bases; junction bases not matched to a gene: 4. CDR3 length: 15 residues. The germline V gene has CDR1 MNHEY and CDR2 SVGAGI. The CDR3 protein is CASSYGGTGNQPQHF. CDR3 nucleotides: TGTGCCAGCAGTTACGGCGGGACAGGAAATCAGCCCCAGCATTTT.

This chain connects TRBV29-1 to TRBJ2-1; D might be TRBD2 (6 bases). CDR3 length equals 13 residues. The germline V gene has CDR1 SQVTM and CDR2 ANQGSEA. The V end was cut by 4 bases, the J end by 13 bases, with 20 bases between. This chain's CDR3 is CSVAQGGEETQFF. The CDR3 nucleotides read TGCAGCGTTGCCCAGGGAGGCGAAGAGACCCAGTTCTTC.

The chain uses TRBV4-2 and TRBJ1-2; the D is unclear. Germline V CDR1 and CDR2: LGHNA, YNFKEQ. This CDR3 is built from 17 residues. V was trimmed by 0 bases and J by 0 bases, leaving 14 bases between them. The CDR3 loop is CASSQDVLADPNYGYTF. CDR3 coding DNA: TGTGCCAGCAGCCAAGATGTCCTGGCAGACCCTAACTATGGCTACACCTTC.

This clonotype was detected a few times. CDR3 coding DNA: TGTGCCAGCAGCGTAGGGGCGGATGATCAGCCCCAGCATTTT. It is translated as CASSVGADDQPQHF. The chain combines TRBV9 with TRBJ1-5; unclear D gene. Per the germline V gene, CDR1 is SGDLS and CDR2 is YYNGEE. V shed 0 bases and J shed 5 bases, with 9 bases lying between them. This CDR3 spans 14 amino acids. The full variable domain, its missing parts supplied by reference TRBV9 and TRBJ1-5, is DSGVTQTPKHLITATGQRVTLRCSPRSGDLSVYWYQQSLDQGLQFLIQYYNGEERAKGNILERFSAQQFPDLHSELNLSSLELGDSALYFCASSVGADDQPQHFGDGTRLSIL.

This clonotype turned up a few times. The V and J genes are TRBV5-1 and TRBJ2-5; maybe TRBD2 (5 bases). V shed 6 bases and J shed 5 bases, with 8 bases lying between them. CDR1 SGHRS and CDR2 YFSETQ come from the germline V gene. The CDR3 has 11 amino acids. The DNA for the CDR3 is TGCGCCAGCACCGGGGAGGAGACCCAGTACTTC. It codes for CASTGEETQYF.

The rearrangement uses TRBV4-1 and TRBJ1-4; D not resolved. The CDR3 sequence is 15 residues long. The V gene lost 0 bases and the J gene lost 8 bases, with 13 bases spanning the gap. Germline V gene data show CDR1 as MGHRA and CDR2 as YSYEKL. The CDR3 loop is CASSQDRSEGEKLFF. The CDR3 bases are TGCGCCAGCAGCCAAGATAGGTCGGAGGGAGAAAAACTGTTTTTT.

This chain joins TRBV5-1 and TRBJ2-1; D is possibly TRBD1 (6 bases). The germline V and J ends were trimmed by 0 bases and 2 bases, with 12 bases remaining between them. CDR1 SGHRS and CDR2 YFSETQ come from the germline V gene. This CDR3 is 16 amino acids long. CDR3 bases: TGCGCCAGCAGCTTGGCCGCACAGGGTCCCTACAATGAGCAGTTCTTC. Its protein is CASSLAAQGPYNEQFF.

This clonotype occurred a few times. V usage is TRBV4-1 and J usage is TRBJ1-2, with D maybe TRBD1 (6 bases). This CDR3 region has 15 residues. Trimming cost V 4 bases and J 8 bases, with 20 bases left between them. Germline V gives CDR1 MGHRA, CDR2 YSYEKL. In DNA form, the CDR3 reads TGCGCCAGCAGCCCATCGGGGATCCCGACAGGCGGCTACACCTTC. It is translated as CASSPSGIPTGGYTF.

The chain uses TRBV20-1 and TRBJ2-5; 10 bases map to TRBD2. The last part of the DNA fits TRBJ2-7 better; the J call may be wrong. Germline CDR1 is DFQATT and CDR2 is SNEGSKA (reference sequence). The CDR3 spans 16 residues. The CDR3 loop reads CSANDLGTSVPHEQYF. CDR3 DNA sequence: TGCAGTGCGAACGACCTGGGGACTAGCGTCCCCCACGAGCAGTACTTC.

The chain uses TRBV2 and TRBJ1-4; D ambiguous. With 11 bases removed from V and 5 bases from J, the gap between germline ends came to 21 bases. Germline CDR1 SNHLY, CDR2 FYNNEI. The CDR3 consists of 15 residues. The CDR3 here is CAWGTTQGRNEKLFF. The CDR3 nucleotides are TGTGCCTGGGGTACAACCCAAGGCCGAAATGAAAAACTGTTTTTT.

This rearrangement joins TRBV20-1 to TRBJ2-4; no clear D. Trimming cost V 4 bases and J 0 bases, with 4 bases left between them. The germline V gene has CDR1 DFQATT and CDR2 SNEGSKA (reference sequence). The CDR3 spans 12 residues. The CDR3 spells CSATIAKNIQYF. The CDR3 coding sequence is TGCAGTGCTACCATAGCCAAAAACATTCAGTACTTC.

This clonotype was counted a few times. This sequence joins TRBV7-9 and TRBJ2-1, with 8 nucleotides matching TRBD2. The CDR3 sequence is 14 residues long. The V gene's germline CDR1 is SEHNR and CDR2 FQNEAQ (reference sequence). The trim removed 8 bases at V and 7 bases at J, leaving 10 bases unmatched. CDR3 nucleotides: TGTGCCAGCGGAACGGGGGGGCCGGGTAATGAGCAGTTCTTC. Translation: CASGTGGPGNEQFF. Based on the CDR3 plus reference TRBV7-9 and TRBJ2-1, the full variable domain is DTGVSQNPRHKITKRGQNVTFRCDPISEHNRLYWYRQTLGQGPEFLTYFQNEAQLEKSRLLSDRFSAERPKGSFSTLEIQRTEQGDSAMYLCASGTGGPGNEQFFGPGTRLTVL.

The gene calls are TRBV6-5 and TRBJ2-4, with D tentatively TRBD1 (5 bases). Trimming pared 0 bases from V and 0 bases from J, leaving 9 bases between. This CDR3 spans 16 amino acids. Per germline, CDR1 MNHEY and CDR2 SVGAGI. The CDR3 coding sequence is TGTGCCAGCAGTTACTCGCCAGGGCTAGCCAAAAACATTCAGTACTTC. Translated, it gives CASSYSPGLAKNIQYF.

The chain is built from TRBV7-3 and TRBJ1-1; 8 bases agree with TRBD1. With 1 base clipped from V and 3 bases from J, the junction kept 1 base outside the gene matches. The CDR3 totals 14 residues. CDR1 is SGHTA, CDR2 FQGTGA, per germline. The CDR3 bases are TGTGCCAGCAGCTTAAGGGGACAGGACACTGAAGCTTTCTTT. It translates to CASSLRGQDTEAFF.

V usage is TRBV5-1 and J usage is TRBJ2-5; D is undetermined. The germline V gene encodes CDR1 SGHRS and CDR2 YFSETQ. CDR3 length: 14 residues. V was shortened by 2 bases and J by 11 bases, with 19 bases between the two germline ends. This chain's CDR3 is CASSLPNDNNEQYF. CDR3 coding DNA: TGCGCCAGCAGCTTACCAAATGACAACAATGAGCAGTACTTC.

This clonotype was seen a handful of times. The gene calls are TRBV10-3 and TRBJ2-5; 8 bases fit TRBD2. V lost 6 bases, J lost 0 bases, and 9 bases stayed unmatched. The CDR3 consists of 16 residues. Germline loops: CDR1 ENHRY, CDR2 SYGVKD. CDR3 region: CAISDRGGAYQETQYF. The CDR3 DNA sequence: TGTGCCATCAGCGACCGGGGGGGGGCTTACCAAGAGACCCAGTACTTC.

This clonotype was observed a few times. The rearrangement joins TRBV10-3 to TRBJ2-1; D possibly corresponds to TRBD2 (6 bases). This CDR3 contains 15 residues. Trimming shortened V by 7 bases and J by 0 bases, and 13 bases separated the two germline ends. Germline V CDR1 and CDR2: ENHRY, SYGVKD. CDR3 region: CAINGGPSSYNEQFF. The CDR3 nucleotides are TGTGCCATCAATGGAGGGCCCAGCTCCTACAATGAGCAGTTCTTC.

The CDR3 loop is CASSPTSWSYNEQYF. DNA for the CDR3: TGTGCCAGCAGTCCGACTAGCTGGTCCTACAATGAGCAGTACTTC. This chain joins TRBV12-3 or TRBV12-4 and TRBJ2-1; 7 nucleotides match TRBD2. Near its end, the DNA agrees better with TRBJ2-7, so the J call may be wrong. The CDR3 consists of 15 residues.